The 24 T cell receptor beta chains below were found in one sample sequenced in a study of blood T cell repertoires in COVID-19. Sequencing was performed with immunoSEQ multiplex PCR; in TCRdb, only in-frame clones are kept and a portion is missing. This sample has approximately 500,000 clones, with roughly 88% found just once. Specimen: peripheral blood. The source of these receptors is a human donor in a cohort sampled during active COVID-19.

CDR3 nucleotide sequence: TGCGCCAGCAGCCTCCGGCCGTATTCGGGATACAATGAGCAGTTCTTC. This sequence encodes CASSLRPYSGYNEQFF. J is TRBJ2-1 and V is TRBV4-3, with D possibly matching TRBD2 (5 bases). V was clipped by 4 bases and J by 4 bases, with 17 bases between them. CDR3 length: 16 residues. From germline, CDR1 is LGHNA and CDR2 YSLEER.

The chain joins TRBV7-9 to TRBJ2-6; possible D gene TRBD2, 5 bases. The length of the CDR3 is 15 residues. The germline V and J ends were trimmed by 6 bases and 0 bases, with 9 bases remaining between them. Looked up from germline, CDR1 is SEHNR and CDR2 is FQNEAQ (reference sequence). CDR3 residues: CASSRLNSGANVLTF. The CDR3 region has the DNA TGTGCCAGCAGTCGACTAAACTCTGGGGCCAACGTCCTGACTTTC.

CDR3 nucleotides: TGTGCCAGCAGCAAAGGAGGGGACGGCGGGGGTACATCAAGCTCCTACAATGAGCAGTTCTTC. It encodes CASSKGGDGGGTSSSYNEQFF. The chain links TRBV21-1 to TRBJ2-1; the table names TRBD2, a call not compared with the DNA. TRBV21-1 is shown as a pseudogene. There are 21 residues in the CDR3.

The chain employs TRBV11-2 and TRBJ1-1; D gene uncertain. Germline loops: CDR1 SGHAT, CDR2 FQNNGV. CDR3 length: 14 residues. The ends were cut back, 3 bases at V and 6 bases at J, with 14 bases in the middle. CDR3 sequence reads: CASSFGYEMAEAFF. Here the CDR3 DNA reads TGTGCCAGCAGCTTCGGGTATGAGATGGCTGAAGCTTTCTTT.

This clone was seen more than once but under ten times. V is TRBV27 and J is TRBJ2-1, with a tentative D call TRBD1 (5 bases). The CDR3 has 15 amino acids. Trimming stripped 6 bases from V and 0 bases from J, with 12 bases between. Germline V gene lookup returns CDR1 MNHEY and CDR2 SMNVEV (reference sequence). CDR3 sequence reads: CASSTTVSSYNEQFF. The CDR3, as DNA: TGTGCCAGCAGCACGACAGTTAGCTCCTACAATGAGCAGTTCTTC.

The chain combines TRBV6-6 with TRBJ2-1; 9 nucleotides agree with TRBD1. The germline V gene encodes CDR1 MNHNY and CDR2 SVGAGI (reference sequence). The trim removed 6 bases at V and 14 bases at J, leaving 5 bases unmatched. The CDR3 has 11 amino acids. CDR3 in amino acids: CASRTGTGKFF. CDR3 sequence (DNA): TGTGCCAGCAGGACCGGGACAGGGAAGTTCTTC.

V usage is TRBV6-5 and J usage is TRBJ1-5, with TRBD1 identical over 9 bases. Germline V lookup: CDR1 MNHEY, CDR2 SVGAGI. CDR3 length: 14 amino acids. The V and J ends lost 5 bases and 5 bases, in that order; junction bases with no gene match: 4. The CDR3 region is CASSPRTGDQPQHF. CDR3 coding DNA: TGTGCCAGCAGTCCTCGGACAGGGGATCAGCCCCAGCATTTT.

The chain links TRBV5-4 to TRBJ2-6, with a tentative D call TRBD1 (5 bases). CDR3 length: 17 residues. CDR1 and CDR2 (germline): SGHNT, YYREEE (reference sequence). V shed 1 base and J shed 0 bases, with 11 bases lying between them. The CDR3 reads CASSLMAQASGANVLTF. The CDR3 nucleotides are TGTGCCAGCAGCTTGATGGCACAGGCCTCTGGGGCCAACGTCCTGACTTTC.

The chain is built from TRBV4-2 and TRBJ1-2, with D possibly matching TRBD1 (5 bases). CDR1 and CDR2 from the germline V gene are LGHNA and YNFKEQ. This CDR3 region has 18 residues. Trimming removed 0 bases from V and 1 base from J, with 18 bases in between. The chain's CDR3 is CASSQDRGRVGLNYGYTF. CDR3 nucleotide sequence: TGTGCCAGCAGCCAAGACCGGGGGAGGGTGGGCCTTAACTATGGCTACACCTTC.

The V call is TRBV6-2 or TRBV6-3, the J call TRBJ2-5, with TRBD2 identical over 10 bases. J lost 7 bases, V lost 0 bases, and 8 bases had no gene match. CDR3 length: 16 residues. Germline values: CDR1 MNHEY, CDR2 SVGEGT. This chain's CDR3 is CASSYSRAGGGGTQYF. CDR3 bases: TGTGCCAGCAGTTACTCGAGAGCGGGAGGGGGAGGGACCCAGTACTTC.

The CDR3 region has the DNA TGTGCCAGCAGCTTCGGAGGGGAATCAGGGGAAGCTTTCTTT. The encoded protein is CASSFGGESGEAFF. The V and J genes are TRBV11-1 and TRBJ1-1; possibly TRBD1 for D (5 bases). The V gene lost 3 bases and the J gene lost 8 bases, with 16 bases spanning the gap. CDR1 is SGHAT and CDR2 is FQDESV in the germline V gene (reference sequence). This CDR3 spans 14 amino acids.

The chain has TRBV19 and TRBJ1-1, with a weak D call TRBD1 (6 bases). Trimming removed 6 bases from V and 4 bases from J, with 12 bases in between. This CDR3 is 13 amino acids long. Germline-derived CDR1 and CDR2 are LNHDA and SQIVND (reference sequence). Here the CDR3 DNA reads TGTGCCAGTAGGAGGACAGAATTCACTGAAGCTTTCTTT. Residues: CASRRTEFTEAFF.

V is TRBV30 and J is TRBJ1-1; TRBD1 agrees at 10 bases. The CDR3 loop spans 14 amino acids. Germline CDR1 and CDR2: GTSNPN and SVGIG (reference sequence). V lost 4 bases to trimming and J lost 0 bases; unmatched junction nucleotides: 2. Here the CDR3 reads CAWNDRGLNTEAFF. In nucleotides, the CDR3 is TGTGCCTGGAACGACAGGGGGCTGAACACTGAAGCTTTCTTT.

The chain joins TRBV5-8 to TRBJ2-7; a weak D match, TRBD1 (6 bases). Trimming pared 0 bases from V and 3 bases from J, leaving 13 bases between. Germline CDR1 and CDR2: SGHTS and YDEGEE. The length of the CDR3 is 15 residues. CDR3 protein: CASSLATGPFYEQYF. For the CDR3, the DNA is TGTGCCAGCAGCTTGGCGACAGGTCCCTTCTACGAGCAGTACTTC.

The chain has TRBV6-5 and TRBJ2-1, with no clear D. CDR3 length equals 13 residues. Germline CDR1 is MNHEY and CDR2 is SVGAGI. V shed 7 bases and J shed 4 bases, with 11 bases lying between them. The CDR3 loop reads CASKRNQYNEQFF. Here the CDR3 DNA reads TGTGCCAGCAAGAGGAACCAATACAATGAGCAGTTCTTC.

In its sample, this clone was seen once. The chain recombines TRBV12-3 or TRBV12-4 with TRBJ2-7; D is possibly TRBD2 (5 bases). This CDR3 has 13 residues. V was shortened by 1 base and J by 2 bases, with 6 bases between the two germline ends. The DNA of the CDR3 is TGTGCCAGCAGTTTAGGAGGGACCTACGAGCAGTACTTC. Its protein is CASSLGGTYEQYF.

This clone was counted between two and nine times. J is TRBJ2-1 and V is TRBV7-2; a weak D match, TRBD1 (6 bases). The CDR3 is 17 amino acids. V lost 3 bases to trimming and J lost 6 bases, with 21 bases between them. CDR1 SGHTA and CDR2 FQGNSA come from the germline V gene. The CDR3 DNA follows: TGTGCCAGCAGCTTCAACAGGGCAGGGGTTTACCCCAATGAGCAGTTCTTC. Translation gives CASSFNRAGVYPNEQFF.

The chain has TRBV11-2 and TRBJ2-3, with D unresolved. The CDR3 is 14 amino acids. Deletions cut 2 bases from V and 4 bases from J, with 10 bases between. Germline CDR1 SGHAT, CDR2 FQNNGV. CDR3 protein: CASSLMAGPDTQYF. As DNA, the CDR3 is TGTGCCAGCAGCTTAATGGCTGGCCCAGATACGCAGTATTTT.

CDR3 in amino acids: CASNSRGARYEQYF. The CDR3 DNA reads TGTGCCAGCAACTCTAGGGGTGCTCGGTACGAGCAGTACTTC. This sequence joins TRBV6-5 and TRBJ2-7; a possible D gene is TRBD1 (5 bases). V dropped 7 bases and J dropped 4 bases, with 17 bases sitting between them. The germline V gene encodes CDR1 MNHEY and CDR2 SVGAGI. The CDR3 has 14 residues.

The chain combines TRBV10-3 with TRBJ2-5; D unresolved. Trimming pared 4 bases from V and 0 bases from J, leaving 6 bases between. Germline V gene sequence: CDR1 ENHRY, CDR2 SYGVKD. The CDR3 spans 13 residues. The CDR3: CAISGQHQETQYF. The CDR3 coding sequence is TGTGCCATCAGTGGACAACACCAAGAGACCCAGTACTTC.

The chain is built from TRBV4-3 and TRBJ1-3; perhaps TRBD1 as D (5 bases). V gave up 1 base and J gave up 5 bases, with 15 bases separating them. The CDR3 covers 16 residues. Germline-derived CDR1 and CDR2 are LGHNA and YSLEER. Written as DNA, the CDR3 is TGCGCCAGCAGCCAAGGGTTGGGGCAGGGAAGAAACACCATATATTTT. This gives the protein CASSQGLGQGRNTIYF.

V is TRBV15 and J is TRBJ2-3, with 8 bases lining up with TRBD2. The J segment lost 4 bases and the V segment lost 6 bases, leaving 12 bases of the junction unmatched. The length of the CDR3 is 16 residues. The germline V gene has CDR1 LNHNV and CDR2 YYDKDF (reference sequence). CDR3 coding DNA: TGTGCCACCAGTACCGGGACTAGAGCTTCGGCAGATACGCAGTATTTT. As protein: CATSTGTRASADTQYF.

This clone turned up a few times. V gene TRBV7-3 combines with J gene TRBJ1-1; no definite D call. The CDR3 is 13 amino acids. The germline V and J ends were trimmed by 5 bases and 7 bases, with 14 bases remaining between them. Germline CDR1 SGHTA, CDR2 FQGTGA. CDR3 DNA sequence: TGTGCCAGCAGCCTTGCGCCGGAGGGTGAAGCTTTCTTT. Its translation is CASSLAPEGEAFF. Combining the CDR3 with reference TRBV7-3 and TRBJ1-1 gives the whole variable domain GAGVSQTPSNKVTEKGKYVELRCDPISGHTALYWYRQSLGQGPEFLIYFQGTGAADDSGLPNDRFFAVRPEGSVSTLKIQRTERGDSAVYLCASSLAPEGEAFFGQGTRLTVV.

This clone was counted a single time. This chain uses TRBV5-1 with TRBJ1-4; 9 positions agree with TRBD1. The V gene end was trimmed by 4 bases and the J gene end by 0 bases; junction bases not matched to a gene: 4. This CDR3 comprises 16 residues. CDR1 and CDR2 from the germline V gene are SGHRS and YFSETQ. CDR3 sequence (DNA): TGCGCCAGCAGCCCACAGGGGGCTGCAACTAATGAAAAACTGTTTTTT. This sequence encodes CASSPQGAATNEKLFF.